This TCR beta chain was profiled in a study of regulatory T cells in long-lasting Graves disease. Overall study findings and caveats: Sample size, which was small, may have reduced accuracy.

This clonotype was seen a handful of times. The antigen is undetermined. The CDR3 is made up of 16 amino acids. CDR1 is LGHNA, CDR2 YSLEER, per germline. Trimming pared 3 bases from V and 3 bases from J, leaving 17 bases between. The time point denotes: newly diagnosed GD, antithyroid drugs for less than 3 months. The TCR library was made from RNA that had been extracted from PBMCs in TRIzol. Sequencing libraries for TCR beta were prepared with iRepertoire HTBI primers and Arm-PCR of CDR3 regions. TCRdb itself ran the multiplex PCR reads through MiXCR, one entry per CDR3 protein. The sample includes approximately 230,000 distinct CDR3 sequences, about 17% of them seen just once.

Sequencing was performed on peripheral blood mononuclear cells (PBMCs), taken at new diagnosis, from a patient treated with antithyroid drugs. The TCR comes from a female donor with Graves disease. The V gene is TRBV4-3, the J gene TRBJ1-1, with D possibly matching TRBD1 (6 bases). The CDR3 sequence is CASSHVPGAVHTEAFF. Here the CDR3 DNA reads TGCGCCAGCAGCCACGTGCCAGGGGCGGTCCACACTGAAGCTTTCTTT.